This T cell receptor (beta chain) was recorded in a study of blood T cell repertoires in COVID-19. Whole-study context: Spain, Italy and the United States supplied samples that represented acute and convalescent COVID-19. T cells, B-cell-depleted T cells, or PBMCs supplied cDNA or gDNA.

The assay was immunoSEQ multiplex PCR, and TCRdb's table has in-frame clones only and misses some. The sample gives 270,000 or so clones, approximately 86% of which show up once; over 8% is in the top ten. This clone was counted between two and nine times. The germline V gene has CDR1 SGHVS and CDR2 FQNEAQ. This CDR3 has 12 residues. The chain joins TRBV7-8 to TRBJ2-3, with 7 positions matching TRBD1. Specimen: peripheral blood. The clonotype comes from a man aged 40-50 years with active or convalescent COVID-19. CDR3 amino acids: CATDRVPDTQYF. The DNA of the CDR3 is TGTGCTACCGACAGGGTTCCAGATACGCAGTATTTT.